This TCR beta chain was captured in a study of cytomegalovirus exposure and HLA in healthy donors. Across the whole study: A later analysis reported the 100 to 150 validation repertoires used the same platform as the approximately 650 first-cohort repertoires.

Profiling relied on immunoSEQ multiplex PCR, and the TCRdb table lists in-frame clones only, not all of them. Altogether about 82,000 clones are present, 85% to 95% being singletons, with the ten largest covering about 0.61%. With regard to this clone: Its antigen is still unknown.

Study-wide results and caveats: In vitro, a few CMV-associated chains proved specific for CMV antigens. It was reported that the classifier diagnosed cytomegalovirus status with high specificity and sensitivity in both the original and validation cohorts. The tendency of first-cohort TCR clusters to co-occur in the roughly 110 validation repertoires emerged from a later analysis.

This CDR3 is built from 14 residues. Germline CDR1 is ENHRY and CDR2 is SYGVKD. Trimming took 7 bases from V and 8 from J, leaving 20 bases between them. V gene TRBV10-3 combines with J gene TRBJ1-2; TRBD1 might be the D (6 bases). Sequenced material: PBMCs. The receptor comes from a man aged 18 to 29 in good health and CMV-seronegative. CDR3 in amino acids: CAIIRDTERPGYTF. CDR3 in DNA: TGTGCCATCATACGGGACACTGAACGCCCCGGCTACACCTTC.